A single sample is the source of the 23 T cell receptor beta chains below, sequenced in a study of blood T cell repertoires in COVID-19. Only in-frame clones appear in the TCRdb table, and some are missing; sequencing was by immunoSEQ multiplex PCR. Seen here are under 300,000 clones, about 85% observed once, and the top ten hold 5.5% to 7.5%. Sequences were obtained from peripheral blood. The receptors here all came from a woman in her sixties or seventies with active or convalescent COVID-19.

This clone was counted a single time. The chain has TRBV30 and TRBJ2-5; D is unclear. V was cut by 3 bases and J by 1 base, with 9 bases left in between. Germline-derived CDR1 and CDR2 are GTSNPN and SVGIG (reference sequence). The CDR3 loop spans 13 amino acids. This chain's CDR3 is CAWSVSGQETQYF. CDR3 bases: TGTGCCTGGAGCGTCTCGGGCCAAGAGACCCAGTACTTC.

CDR3 in DNA: TGTGCCAGCAGCTTCAAACCCACGACTTTTAACACTGAAGCTTTCTTT. It is translated as CASSFKPTTFNTEAFF. The gene calls are TRBV11-3 and TRBJ1-1; unclear D gene. Trimming stripped 3 bases from V and 2 bases from J, with 16 bases between. This CDR3 has 16 residues. The germline CDR1 and CDR2 sequences are SGHNT and YENEEA.

This chain connects TRBV4-1 to TRBJ1-2; D possibly corresponds to TRBD1 (5 bases). CDR1 and CDR2 (germline): MGHRA, YSYEKL. The CDR3 is 15 amino acids. The ends were cut back, 0 bases at V and 8 bases at J, with 16 bases in the middle. This CDR3 is CASSQDLGLSSGYTF. CDR3 sequence (DNA): TGCGCCAGCAGCCAAGATTTGGGGCTCTCGTCGGGCTACACCTTC.

This chain connects TRBV10-3 to TRBJ2-1; TRBD2 matches at 7 bases. Germline V gene lookup returns CDR1 ENHRY and CDR2 SYGVKD. This CDR3 is 15 amino acids long. J gave up 2 bases and V 2 bases, and 3 bases lay outside the gene matches. The CDR3 DNA reads as TGTGCCATCAGTGAGGGGGGGGGACCCTACAATGAGCAGTTCTTC. Translated, it gives CAISEGGGPYNEQFF.

The chain recombines TRBV3-1 (or the pseudogene TRBV3-2) with TRBJ1-3; 8 bases fit TRBD1. This CDR3 is built from 15 residues. Germline V gene lookup returns CDR1 LGHDT and CDR2 YNNKEL (reference sequence). After removal of 5 bases from V and 9 bases from J, the junction contained 12 bases not matched to a gene. The CDR3 region is CASSYSRTGTGTIYF. DNA of the CDR3: TGTGCCAGCAGCTACTCCCGGACAGGGACCGGCACCATATATTTT.

The chain combines TRBV6-2 or TRBV6-3 with TRBJ2-3; 11 bases agree with TRBD2. Per germline, CDR1 MNHEY and CDR2 SVGEGT. V lost 0 bases to trimming and J lost 3 bases; unmatched junction nucleotides: 11. The CDR3 spans 19 residues. This chain's CDR3 is CASSYSILAGVSGTDTQYF. The CDR3 nucleotides read TGTGCCAGCAGTTACTCGATACTAGCGGGAGTGAGCGGGACAGATACGCAGTATTTT.

The J gene is TRBJ1-3, the V gene TRBV6-5, with a tentative D call TRBD1 (6 bases). V was trimmed by 3 bases and J by 2 bases, leaving 14 bases between them. Germline-derived CDR1 and CDR2 are MNHEY and SVGAGI. This CDR3 contains 16 residues. CDR3 sequence: CASSYGQGLPGNTIYF. The CDR3 DNA follows: TGTGCCAGCAGTTATGGGCAGGGGCTCCCTGGAAACACCATATATTTT.

The rearrangement links TRBV6-1 to TRBJ2-3; 9 bases map to TRBD2. CDR1 and CDR2 from the germline V gene are MNHNS and SASEGT. The CDR3 has 18 residues. The V segment lost 3 bases and the J segment 0 bases; nucleotides outside the gene matches: 10. The CDR3 bases are TGTGCCAGCAGTGATTCGAAGGTAGCGGGGGTTAGCACAGATACGCAGTATTTT. Protein product: CASSDSKVAGVSTDTQYF.

The chain joins TRBV5-1 to TRBJ2-7; weak D call: TRBD1 (6 bases). CDR3 length: 15 amino acids. V lost 2 bases and J lost 3, with 15 bases in between. Germline V gives CDR1 SGHRS, CDR2 YFSETQ. In DNA, the CDR3 is TGCGCCAGCAGCTTTGACGGGACACCCGACTACGAGCAGTACTTC. This codes for CASSFDGTPDYEQYF.

The J gene is TRBJ1-4, the V gene TRBV29-1; weak D call: TRBD1 (5 bases). V lost 8 bases and J lost 11, with 15 bases in between. CDR1 SQVTM and CDR2 ANQGSEA come from the germline V gene. The CDR3 runs to 11 residues. The CDR3 protein is CSSTVGGKLFF. The CDR3 DNA follows: TGCAGCTCGACGGTTGGGGGGAAACTGTTTTTT.

This chain uses TRBV6-5 with TRBJ1-2; possible D gene TRBD1, 6 bases. Germline assignment: CDR1 MNHEY and CDR2 SVGAGI. The CDR3 spans 13 residues. Trimming shortened V by 7 bases and J by 2 bases, and 11 bases separated the two germline ends. This CDR3 reads CASNIDRNYGYTF. CDR3 nucleotide sequence: TGTGCCAGCAATATCGACAGGAACTATGGCTACACCTTC.

This clone was seen once. The genes are TRBV27 and TRBJ2-5; TRBD2 is a possible D gene (6 bases). CDR3 length equals 13 residues. V lost 8 bases to trimming and J lost 5 bases, with 15 bases between them. Germline V gene sequence: CDR1 MNHEY, CDR2 SMNVEV (reference sequence). The CDR3 is CASRPLGRETQYF. The DNA of the CDR3 is TGTGCCAGCCGCCCCCTTGGGAGGGAGACCCAGTACTTC.

The gene calls are TRBV6-1 and TRBJ1-5, with a tentative D call TRBD1 (5 bases). CDR3 length equals 16 residues. V shed 3 bases and J shed 4 bases, with 16 bases lying between them. Germline V gene lookup returns CDR1 MNHNS and CDR2 SASEGT. CDR3 region: CASSDPLGRGNQPQHF. CDR3 sequence (DNA): TGTGCCAGCAGTGACCCTCTGGGACGGGGGAATCAGCCCCAGCATTTT.

DNA for the CDR3: TGCGCCAGCAGCTTGGCGGGGACAGGGGGCTCACCCCTCCACTTT. It yields the protein CASSLAGTGGSPLHF. The chain employs TRBV5-1 and TRBJ1-6, with 12 bases matching TRBD1. The CDR3 contains 15 residues. Germline loops: CDR1 SGHRS, CDR2 YFSETQ. Germline trimming cut 0 bases from V and 10 bases from J; bases unmatched to any gene: 2.

The chain joins TRBV11-3 to TRBJ1-1, with TRBD1 matching 7 bases. This CDR3 spans 15 amino acids. The V gene end was trimmed by 5 bases and the J gene end by 5 bases; junction bases not matched to a gene: 11. Germline V CDR1 and CDR2: SGHNT, YENEEA. DNA for the CDR3: TGTGCCAGCAGCCCACGACAGGGACGGGATACTGAAGCTTTCTTT. Amino acids: CASSPRQGRDTEAFF.

The rearrangement uses TRBV7-2 and TRBJ2-7, with 9 bases lining up with TRBD2. Germline-derived CDR1 and CDR2 are SGHTA and FQGNSA. The CDR3 totals 14 residues. V gave up 5 bases and J gave up 3 bases; unmatched junction bases: 5. The CDR3 region is CASSTTSGFYEQYF. The CDR3 DNA sequence: TGTGCCAGCAGCACGACTAGCGGTTTCTACGAGCAGTACTTC.

The rearrangement uses TRBV7-2 and TRBJ2-3; TRBD2 aligns across 10 bases. This CDR3 comprises 16 residues. Germline V gene lookup returns CDR1 SGHTA and CDR2 FQGNSA. Losses at the gene ends were 4 bases for V and 4 bases for J; bases not matched to a gene: 8. The DNA for the CDR3 is TGTGCCAGCAGCTCCACATCTAGCGGGGGCCCAGATACGCAGTATTTT. Its translation: CASSSTSSGGPDTQYF. The full variable domain, in which reference TRBV7-2 and TRBJ2-3 provide the parts outside the CDR3, is GAGVSQSPSNKVTEKGKDVELRCDPISGHTALYWYRQSLGQGLEFLIYFQGNSAPDKSGLPSDRFSAERTGGSVSTLTIQRTQQEDSAVYLCASSSTSSGGPDTQYFGPGTRLTVL.

This clone was detected only once. The chain carries TRBV9 and TRBJ1-6, with 9 bases lining up with TRBD1. After removal of 0 bases from V and 10 bases from J, the junction contained 8 bases not matched to a gene. The CDR3 extends over 16 amino acids. Germline CDR1 and CDR2: SGDLS and YYNGEE. Here the CDR3 DNA reads TGTGCCAGCAGCGTAGGACAGGGGGACCTTTGGTCACCCCTCCACTTT. It codes for CASSVGQGDLWSPLHF.

The J gene is TRBJ1-3, the V gene TRBV19, with unresolved D. With 6 bases removed from V and 3 bases from J, the gap between germline ends came to 6 bases. The V gene's germline CDR1 is LNHDA and CDR2 SQIVND (reference sequence). The CDR3 covers 12 residues. CDR3 nucleotide sequence: TGTGCCAGTAGATCAATTGGAAACACCATATATTTT. The encoded protein is CASRSIGNTIYF.

The CDR3 loop is CASSYSTTSGEDTQYF. In DNA, the CDR3 is TGTGCCAGCAGTTACTCGACTACTAGCGGGGAGGATACGCAGTATTTT. The chain carries TRBV6-2 or TRBV6-3 and TRBJ2-3, with 10 nucleotides matching TRBD2. Trimming removed 0 bases from V and 6 bases from J; junction bases left unmatched: 6. Germline loops: CDR1 MNHEY, CDR2 SVGEGT. The CDR3 runs to 16 residues.

The gene calls are TRBV19 and TRBJ2-3, with 8 bases lining up with TRBD1. This CDR3 comprises 15 residues. V gave up 4 bases and J gave up 2 bases; unmatched junction bases: 5. CDR1 LNHDA and CDR2 SQIVND come from the germline V gene (reference sequence). CDR3 nucleotides: TGTGCCAGTAGTAGACAGGGGTGGAACACAGATACGCAGTATTTT. It specifies CASSRQGWNTDTQYF.

The V and J genes are TRBV27 and TRBJ1-2, with D possibly matching TRBD1 (5 bases). V gave up 6 bases and J gave up 7 bases, with 18 bases separating them. The CDR3 contains 14 residues. Germline V gene sequence: CDR1 MNHEY, CDR2 SMNVEV (reference sequence). Written as DNA, the CDR3 is TGTGCCAGCAGCCAAGGGTACGGGGGGTCTGGCTACACCTTC. Amino acids: CASSQGYGGSGYTF.

The chain combines TRBV6-4 with TRBJ1-1; 8 bases match TRBD1. Germline V CDR1 and CDR2: MRHNA, SNTAGT. The CDR3 contains 13 residues. The trim removed 6 bases at V and 6 bases at J, leaving 6 bases unmatched. CDR3 in DNA: TGTGCCAGCAGGTACAGGGGGAGTTCTGAAGCTTTCTTT. Protein product: CASRYRGSSEAFF.